The source of this T cell receptor beta chain is a study of cytomegalovirus exposure and HLA in healthy donors. General study results and limits: The study listed approximately 170 cytomegalovirus-associated TCR beta chains.

This CDR3 region has 15 residues. V was trimmed by 6 bases and J by 2 bases, leaving 15 bases between them. Germline values: CDR1 LNHDA, CDR2 SQIVND (reference sequence). Regarding this clone: Antigen specificity is unknown.

The method was immunoSEQ multiplex PCR; TCRdb's version includes in-frame clones alone and lacks a portion of them. The sample has 200,000 to 250,000 clones, 87% seen once. The sequence was obtained from a man in his late teens or twenties in good health and CMV-seropositive. Sequenced: PBMCs. The chain has TRBV19 and TRBJ2-3; D may be TRBD1 or TRBD2 (5 bases each). The CDR3 DNA is TGTGCCAGTAGACATCTTCGGGACCACACAGATACGCAGTATTTT. This sequence encodes CASRHLRDHTDTQYF.